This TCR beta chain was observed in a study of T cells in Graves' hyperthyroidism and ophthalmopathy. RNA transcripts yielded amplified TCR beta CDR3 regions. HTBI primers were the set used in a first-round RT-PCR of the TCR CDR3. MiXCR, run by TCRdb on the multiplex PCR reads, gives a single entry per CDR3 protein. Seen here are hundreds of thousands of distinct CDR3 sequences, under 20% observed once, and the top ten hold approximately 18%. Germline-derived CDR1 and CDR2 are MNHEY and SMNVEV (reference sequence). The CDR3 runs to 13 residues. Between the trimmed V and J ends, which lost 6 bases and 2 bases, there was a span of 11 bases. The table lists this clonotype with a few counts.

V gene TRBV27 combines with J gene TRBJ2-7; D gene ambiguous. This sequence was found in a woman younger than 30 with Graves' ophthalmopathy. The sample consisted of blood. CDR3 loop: CASRGITPYEQYF. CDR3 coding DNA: TGTGCCAGCAGGGGGATAACACCCTACGAGCAGTACTTC.